This T cell receptor beta chain is from a study of blood T cell repertoires in COVID-19. On the study more broadly: Samples representing acute and convalescent COVID-19 were sourced from the United States, Italy and Spain. T cells, B-cell-depleted T cells, or PBMCs supplied cDNA or gDNA.

The CDR3 loop spans 14 amino acids. V lost 1 base and J lost 8, with 14 bases in between. In germline, CDR1 is SGHVS, CDR2 FNYEAQ. Original processing methods: Reference gene primer amplification gave nucleated cell count estimates. Produced via immunoSEQ multiplex PCR; TCRdb's table is partial and in-frame only. V and J calls plus clone size are reproduced from that table; the DNA served to infer D and trimming. The sample yields approximately 140,000 clones, 75% to 90% seen once. The source of this sequence is a woman aged 55-70 years with active or convalescent COVID-19. V and J are TRBV7-6 and TRBJ1-2, with D tentatively TRBD1 (6 bases). The sequenced sample consisted of peripheral blood. The CDR3, as DNA: TGTGCCAGCAGCTTAGGCGGGGGGCGGGAAGGCTACACCTTC. This translates into CASSLGGGREGYTF.